The 15 T cell receptor beta chains presented below share a single source sample, sequenced in a study of PD-L1 blockade in urothelial cancer. The method was immunoSEQ multiplex PCR; TCRdb's version includes in-frame clones alone and lacks a portion of them. The data hold about 55,000 clones, with 70% to 80% observed a single time. The starting material was PBMCs, obtained around atezolizumab (anti-PD-L1) treatment. These receptors came from a man between 65 and 85 years old with urothelial cancer.

The rearrangement uses TRBV7-2 and TRBJ1-6; D gene uncertain. This CDR3 has 16 residues. CDR1 and CDR2 from the germline V gene are SGHTA and FQGNSA. The V and J ends lost 2 bases and 0 bases respectively, with 8 bases between them. CDR3 DNA: TGTGCCAGCAGCTTAACGCCCAGCTCCTATAATTCACCCCTCCACTTT. Protein product: CASSLTPSSYNSPLHF.

In this sample, this clone turned up once. V usage is TRBV7-3 and J usage is TRBJ2-1; D not certain. Germline lookup yields CDR1 SGHTA and CDR2 FQGTGA. CDR3 length equals 13 residues. Trimming removed 6 bases from V and 8 bases from J, with 14 bases in between. As DNA, the CDR3 is TGTGCCAGCAGGCACAGTTCCCTGGATGAGCAGTTCTTC. It yields the protein CASRHSSLDEQFF.

The chain recombines TRBV7-8 with TRBJ2-7, with 7 positions matching TRBD1. This CDR3 is built from 15 residues. The V gene's germline CDR1 is SGHVS and CDR2 FQNEAQ. V was clipped by 6 bases and J by 1 base; unmatched bases: 9. CDR3 region: CASSINDRASYEQYF. The CDR3 DNA reads TGTGCCAGCAGTATTAACGACAGGGCTTCCTACGAGCAGTACTTC.

The chain combines TRBV19 with TRBJ1-1, with 7 bases that match TRBD1. The V gene's germline CDR1 is LNHDA and CDR2 SQIVND (reference sequence). The CDR3 length is 14 residues. The J segment lost 3 bases and the V segment lost 6 bases, leaving 7 bases of the junction unmatched. CDR3 region: CASSNHQGDTEAFF. DNA for the CDR3: TGTGCCAGTAGCAATCATCAGGGGGACACTGAAGCTTTCTTT. Full variable domain (missing parts from reference TRBV19 and TRBJ1-1): DGGITQSPKYLFRKEGQNVTLSCEQNLNHDAMYWYRQDPGQGLRLIYYSQIVNDFQKGDIAEGYSVSREKKESFPLTVTSAQKNPTAFYLCASSNHQGDTEAFFGQGTRLTVV.

Only one count was recorded for this clone. The genes are TRBV5-6 and TRBJ1-2, with 10 bases fitting TRBD1. Losses at the gene ends were 5 bases for V and 4 bases for J; bases not matched to a gene: 2. Germline V lookup: CDR1 SGHDT, CDR2 YYEEEE. The CDR3 runs 13 residues. In nucleotides, the CDR3 is TGTGCCAGCAGACGGACAGGGGGCTATGGCTACACCTTC. This gives the protein CASRRTGGYGYTF.

The chain has TRBV4-1 and TRBJ2-1, with TRBD2 matching over 8 bases. The CDR3 has 16 residues. The V gene end was trimmed by 4 bases and the J gene end by 6 bases; junction bases not matched to a gene: 11. Germline V gene lookup returns CDR1 MGHRA and CDR2 YSYEKL. The CDR3 nucleotides are TGCGCCAGCAGCCTTTCTCGACTAGCGCCTTCCAATGAGCAGTTCTTC. It translates to CASSLSRLAPSNEQFF.

The chain recombines TRBV7-3 with TRBJ2-3, with a possible D match to TRBD2 (6 bases). There are 15 residues in the CDR3. V was pared by 4 bases and J by 5 bases, with 16 bases between. The germline gives CDR1 SGHTA, CDR2 FQGTGA. The CDR3 loop is CASSSFAGGLDTQYF. CDR3 DNA: TGTGCCAGCAGCTCGTTCGCCGGAGGGCTAGATACGCAGTATTTT.

The chain joins TRBV27 to TRBJ1-5, with 7 bases fitting TRBD1. With 5 bases clipped from V and 8 bases from J, the junction kept 6 bases outside the gene matches. Looked up from germline, CDR1 is MNHEY and CDR2 is SMNVEV (reference sequence). The CDR3 runs 13 residues. CDR3 protein: CASSRDRVEPQHF. The CDR3 DNA reads as TGTGCCAGCAGTAGAGACAGGGTGGAGCCCCAGCATTTT.

The chain has TRBV15 and TRBJ2-7; 9 nucleotides agree with TRBD2. This CDR3 is built from 15 residues. J lost 10 bases, V lost 0 bases, and 10 bases had no gene match. Germline CDR1 LNHNV, CDR2 YYDKDF (reference sequence). The CDR3 nucleotides read TGTGCCACCAGCAGAGATCGCAATAGCGGGAGCCCCCAGTACTTC. Amino acids: CATSRDRNSGSPQYF.

Written as DNA, the CDR3 is TGTGCCAGCAGCCCGAACAGGGCTAAGTCCTATGGCTACACCTTC. This codes for CASSPNRAKSYGYTF. This sequence joins TRBV5-4 and TRBJ1-2; weak D call: TRBD1 (6 bases). Germline V lookup: CDR1 SGHNT, CDR2 YYREEE (reference sequence). V lost 4 bases to trimming and J lost 4 bases, with 17 bases between them. This CDR3 contains 15 residues.

The chain joins TRBV7-9 to TRBJ2-3; D is unresolved. CDR3 length: 14 residues. Trimming left V 0 bases short and J 0 bases short, with 4 bases between. Germline CDR1 SEHNR, CDR2 FQNEAQ (reference sequence). In DNA form, the CDR3 reads TGTGCCAGCAGCTTAGCGGCTAGCACAGATACGCAGTATTTT. Translation gives CASSLAASTDTQYF. Combining the CDR3 with reference TRBV7-9 and TRBJ2-3 gives the whole variable domain DTGVSQNPRHKITKRGQNVTFRCDPISEHNRLYWYRQTLGQGPEFLTYFQNEAQLEKSRLLSDRFSAERPKGSFSTLEIQRTEQGDSAMYLCASSLAASTDTQYFGPGTRLTVL.

To note about this clone: Other nucleotide sequences from this sample produce the same CDR3. The chain combines TRBV7-9 with TRBJ1-1, with D tentatively TRBD1 (5 bases). Trimming removed 3 bases at V and 5 bases at J, with 10 bases between. The germline V gene encodes CDR1 SEHNR and CDR2 FQNEAQ (reference sequence). The CDR3 loop spans 13 amino acids. The CDR3 coding sequence is TGTGCCAGCAGCTTGGGGGGTGGAACTGAAGCTTTCTTT. This codes for CASSLGGGTEAFF.

The V gene is TRBV12-5, the J gene TRBJ2-6; D is possibly TRBD1 (6 bases). Germline CDR1 and CDR2: LGHNT and FRNRAP. The CDR3 length is 17 residues. The V and J ends lost 2 bases and 0 bases respectively, with 11 bases between them. CDR3 sequence: CASGLRQGLSGANVLTF. The CDR3 nucleotides are TGTGCTAGTGGTTTGCGGCAGGGGCTCTCTGGGGCCAACGTCCTGACTTTC.

The J gene is TRBJ1-1, the V gene TRBV6-5, with TRBD1 matching 7 bases. J was trimmed by 2 bases and V by 4 bases; bases with no gene match: 4. The CDR3 is made up of 14 amino acids. Looked up from germline, CDR1 is MNHEY and CDR2 is SVGAGI. Written as DNA, the CDR3 is TGTGCCAGCAGTTTCAACAGGGGTAACACTGAAGCTTTCTTT. Translation gives CASSFNRGNTEAFF.

This clone appeared a few times. CDR3 protein: CASSPGLAGIQEQFF. Here the CDR3 DNA reads TGTGCCAGCTCCCCAGGACTAGCGGGAATACAGGAGCAGTTCTTC. The gene calls are TRBV18 and TRBJ2-1, with 12 bases aligning to TRBD2. With 6 bases clipped from V and 10 bases from J, the junction kept 10 bases outside the gene matches. This CDR3 is 15 amino acids long. Germline CDR1 is KGHSH and CDR2 is LQKENI.